Shown below are 13 T cell receptor beta chains from a single sample sequenced in a study of OX40 agonist ivuxolimab in advanced cancers. Sequenced by immunoSEQ multiplex PCR; TCRdb stores in-frame clones only, minus some. The data hold 70,000 to 95,000 clones, with around 80% observed a single time. Sequencing was performed on CD4+ or CD8+ T cells sorted from blood, taken in a trial of the OX40 agonist ivuxolimab. These TCRs come from an adult with an advanced solid tumor such as melanoma, head and neck, liver or kidney cancer.

The chain links TRBV25-1 to TRBJ1-5, with a tentative D call TRBD1 (6 bases). Germline CDR1 is MGHDK and CDR2 is SYGVNS. The CDR3 has 14 residues. Between the trimmed V and J ends, which lost 3 bases and 5 bases, there was a span of 11 bases. The CDR3, as DNA: TGTGCCAGCAGTGATCAACAGGGTGATCAGCCCCAGCATTTT. Encoded protein: CASSDQQGDQPQHF.

This clone was counted once. The rearrangement joins TRBV9 to TRBJ2-7; D is ambiguous. Germline V gives CDR1 SGDLS, CDR2 YYNGEE. The V end was cut by 0 bases, the J end by 0 bases, with 7 bases between. The CDR3 loop spans 14 amino acids. CDR3 protein: CASSVATSSYEQYF. The CDR3 bases are TGTGCCAGCAGCGTAGCTACATCCTCCTACGAGCAGTACTTC.

The rearrangement links TRBV7-9 to TRBJ2-7; perhaps TRBD1 as D (7 bases). The V and J ends lost 3 bases and 3 bases respectively, with 12 bases between them. Germline V gene data show CDR1 as SEHNR and CDR2 as FQNEAQ (reference sequence). The CDR3 is 14 amino acids. The CDR3 DNA is TGTGCCAGCAGCTTTAGCCAGGGGGGCTACGAGCAGTACTTC. Translating it yields CASSFSQGGYEQYF. The full variable domain, its missing parts supplied by reference TRBV7-9 and TRBJ2-7, is DTGVSQNPRHKITKRGQNVTFRCDPISEHNRLYWYRQTLGQGPEFLTYFQNEAQLEKSRLLSDRFSAERPKGSFSTLEIQRTEQGDSAMYLCASSFSQGGYEQYFGPGTRLTVT.

This chain uses TRBV5-1 with TRBJ2-3; 11 bases line up with TRBD2. Trimming cost V 2 bases and J 7 bases; bases outside gene matches: 12. CDR1 is SGHRS, CDR2 YFSETQ, per germline. CDR3 length: 17 residues. CDR3 coding DNA: TGCGCCAGCAGCTTCAAGACTAGCGGGATTACTATTAATACGCAGTATTTT. It encodes CASSFKTSGITINTQYF. The full variable domain, rest sourced from reference TRBV5-1 and TRBJ2-3, is KAGVTQTPRYLIKTRGQQVTLSCSPISGHRSVSWYQQTPGQGLQFLFEYFSETQRNKGNFPGRFSGRQFSNSRSEMNVSTLELGDSALYLCASSFKTSGITINTQYFGPGTRLTVL.

The genes are TRBV28 and TRBJ2-1; D might be TRBD2 (7 bases). The CDR3 consists of 16 residues. V shed 1 base and J shed 2 bases, with 12 bases lying between them. Germline lookup yields CDR1 MDHEN and CDR2 SYDVKM. CDR3: CASSLLGGATYNEQFF. CDR3 nucleotides: TGTGCCAGCAGTTTATTGGGGGGGGCTACCTACAATGAGCAGTTCTTC.

The V gene is TRBV20-1, the J gene TRBJ2-7; D unresolved. In germline, CDR1 is DFQATT, CDR2 SNEGSKA (reference sequence). Deletions cut 5 bases from V and 4 bases from J, with 9 bases between. The CDR3 loop spans 11 amino acids. The DNA of the CDR3 is TGCAGTGCTGAGACGGGTTACGAGCAGTACTTC. As protein: CSAETGYEQYF.

V is TRBV29-1 and J is TRBJ2-1; D not resolved. The germline V and J ends were trimmed by 7 bases and 4 bases, with 17 bases remaining between them. CDR1 and CDR2 from the germline V gene are SQVTM and ANQGSEA. The CDR3 consists of 14 residues. The CDR3 protein is CSAPGNRIYNEQFF. CDR3 DNA sequence: TGCAGCGCCCCTGGGAACCGAATATACAATGAGCAGTTCTTC.

The chain joins TRBV15 to TRBJ2-7, with a possible D match to TRBD1 (5 bases). Trimming removed 5 bases from V and 4 bases from J, with 9 bases in between. The germline CDR1 and CDR2 sequences are LNHNV and YYDKDF (reference sequence). The CDR3 totals 12 residues. CDR3 region: CATSPGLYEQYF. The CDR3, as DNA: TGTGCCACCAGCCCAGGGTTGTACGAGCAGTACTTC. Combining the CDR3 with reference TRBV15 and TRBJ2-7 gives the whole variable domain DAMVIQNPRYQVTQFGKPVTLSCSQTLNHNVMYWYQQKSSQAPKLLFHYYDKDFNNEADTPDNFQSRRPNTSFCFLDIRSPGLGDTAMYLCATSPGLYEQYFGPGTRLTVT.

The CDR3 protein is CASSLKTVQYF. In nucleotides, the CDR3 is TGTGCCAGCAGCTTAAAGACGGTGCAGTATTTT. The chain couples TRBV7-3 to TRBJ2-3; D remains unclear. The CDR3 spans 11 residues. Germline V gene sequence: CDR1 SGHTA, CDR2 FQGTGA. Trimming cost V 1 base and J 11 bases, with 7 bases left between them.

The chain couples TRBV4-2 to TRBJ1-1; 9 bases agree with TRBD1. Unmatched junction bases numbered 10, after V lost 6 bases and J lost 5 bases. Looked up from germline, CDR1 is LGHNA and CDR2 is YNFKEQ. The CDR3 spans 15 residues. The CDR3: CASRRGQGTRTEAFF. In DNA form, the CDR3 reads TGTGCCAGCAGAAGGGGACAGGGTACTAGGACTGAAGCTTTCTTT.

This clone has a single count. The chain carries TRBV7-6 and TRBJ2-2; 9 positions agree with TRBD1. This CDR3 has 17 amino acids. Germline values: CDR1 SGHVS, CDR2 FNYEAQ. The J segment lost 3 bases and the V segment lost 0 bases, leaving 5 bases of the junction unmatched. CDR3 amino acids: CASSLAGGQGYTGELFF. CDR3 DNA: TGTGCCAGCAGCTTAGCTGGGGGACAGGGCTACACCGGGGAGCTGTTTTTT.

The genes are TRBV27 and TRBJ1-1, with D possibly TRBD1 on 6 matching bases. Germline CDR1 and CDR2: MNHEY and SMNVEV (reference sequence). Trimming took off 9 bases at V and 1 base at J, with 18 bases between the two ends. The CDR3 is 15 residues long. CDR3 bases: TGTGCCAGTCACTTCCCGGGGGCCGCGAACACTGAAGCTTTCTTT. As protein: CASHFPGAANTEAFF.

The chain uses TRBV5-4 and TRBJ1-5; 8 bases align to TRBD1. V gave up 5 bases and J gave up 0 bases; unmatched junction bases: 4. The CDR3 runs to 15 residues. Germline V gives CDR1 SGHNT, CDR2 YYREEE (reference sequence). The CDR3 region is CASSRGTGSNQPQHF. CDR3 nucleotides: TGTGCCAGCAGTCGGGGGACAGGTAGCAATCAGCCCCAGCATTTT.